Following are 19 T cell receptor beta chains from one sample sequenced in a study of blood T cell repertoires in COVID-19. Assay used: immunoSEQ multiplex PCR; TCRdb lists only in-frame clones, some missing. The data contain under 130,000 clones, 65% to 90% of them seen just once; the ten biggest clones take up over 35%. Sequenced sample: peripheral blood. The receptors originated from an elderly man with acute or convalescent COVID-19.

This clone was seen a single time. The CDR3 is CASASTGTANTEAFF. The CDR3 DNA reads TGTGCCAGCGCTTCCACCGGGACAGCGAACACTGAAGCTTTCTTT. V and J are TRBV6-5 and TRBJ1-1; 7 bases are shared with TRBD1. Losses at the gene ends were 8 bases for V and 1 base for J; bases not matched to a gene: 10. Germline CDR1 reads MNHEY; CDR2 reads SVGAGI. The CDR3 consists of 15 residues.

The chain combines TRBV27 with TRBJ1-1, with 7 bases aligning to TRBD1. The J segment lost 9 bases and the V segment lost 0 bases, leaving 1 base of the junction unmatched. This CDR3 spans 12 amino acids. Looked up from germline, CDR1 is MNHEY and CDR2 is SMNVEV (reference sequence). The CDR3 bases are TGTGCCAGCAGTTTATCACAGGGGCAAGCTTTCTTT. Translating gives CASSLSQGQAFF.

The genes are TRBV11-2 and TRBJ1-2, with D maybe TRBD1 (6 bases). Germline V gene sequence: CDR1 SGHAT, CDR2 FQNNGV. The CDR3 covers 15 residues. V lost 2 bases, J lost 5 bases, and 15 bases lay in between. The CDR3 loop reads CASSLRGASNYGYTF. CDR3 DNA sequence: TGTGCCAGCAGCTTACGGGGGGCGAGTAATTATGGCTACACCTTC.

The CDR3, as DNA: TGTGCCAGCAGCTTATTGGCAGGGGGCATGGCAACTGAAGCTTTCTTT. Translated: CASSLLAGGMATEAFF. The chain carries TRBV7-2 and TRBJ1-1; 8 bases are a match to TRBD1. The V gene end was trimmed by 2 bases and the J gene end by 5 bases; junction bases not matched to a gene: 10. The CDR3 covers 16 residues. Germline assignment: CDR1 SGHTA and CDR2 FQGNSA.

The CDR3 protein is CASRTTGSYEQYF. For the CDR3, the DNA is TGCGCCAGCAGGACTACCGGCTCCTACGAGCAGTACTTC. The gene calls are TRBV5-1 and TRBJ2-7; the D gene is possibly TRBD2 (5 bases). Germline CDR1 reads SGHRS; CDR2 reads YFSETQ. The ends were cut back, 5 bases at V and 0 bases at J, with 9 bases in the middle. The CDR3 contains 13 residues.

V gene TRBV5-4 combines with J gene TRBJ1-2, with no clear D. V lost 2 bases to trimming and J lost 6 bases, with 11 bases between them. CDR3 size: 13 residues. Germline assignment: CDR1 SGHNT and CDR2 YYREEE (reference sequence). The CDR3 protein is CASSFPGKDGYTF. CDR3 coding DNA: TGTGCCAGCAGCTTTCCGGGGAAGGATGGCTACACCTTC. Complete variable domain (other parts from reference TRBV5-4 and TRBJ1-2): ETGVTQSPTHLIKTRGQQVTLRCSSQSGHNTVSWYQQALGQGPQFIFQYYREEENGRGNFPPRFSGLQFPNYSSELNVNALELDDSALYLCASSFPGKDGYTFGSGTRLTVV.

The sample holds a few counts of this clone. The chain has TRBV19 and TRBJ1-5; D might be TRBD1 (5 bases). Trimming cost V 3 bases and J 8 bases, with 14 bases left between them. The CDR3 is 14 residues long. Germline CDR1 and CDR2: LNHDA and SQIVND (reference sequence). The CDR3 loop reads CASSISAGSKPQHF. DNA for the CDR3: TGTGCCAGTAGTATTTCTGCAGGGTCGAAGCCCCAGCATTTT.

This chain uses TRBV27 with TRBJ1-1, with D possibly being TRBD1 (6 bases). Trimming left V 3 bases short and J 3 bases short, with 23 bases between. The CDR3 sequence is 18 residues long. Germline V CDR1 and CDR2: MNHEY, SMNVEV (reference sequence). CDR3 DNA: TGTGCCAGCAGTTTGCGTGGCAGGGGAATTTTATTCGACACTGAAGCTTTCTTT. Translation gives CASSLRGRGILFDTEAFF.

A single count supports this clone. The rearrangement uses TRBV5-1 and TRBJ2-3; D perhaps matches TRBD2 (5 bases). Trimming took 4 bases from V and 5 from J, leaving 14 bases between them. The CDR3 runs 14 residues. Germline-derived CDR1 and CDR2 are SGHRS and YFSETQ. The CDR3 DNA reads as TGCGCCAGCAGCCGAGGGCTAGATAGAGATACGCAGTATTTT. Its translation: CASSRGLDRDTQYF.

The V gene is TRBV5-1, the J gene TRBJ2-7; 12 nucleotides match TRBD1. CDR1 is SGHRS, CDR2 YFSETQ, per germline. Trimming at V came to 2 bases and at J to 4 bases, leaving 7 bases not matched to a gene. The CDR3 totals 16 residues. The CDR3: CASSFTGTGGRYEQYF. CDR3 nucleotide sequence: TGCGCCAGCAGCTTTACCGGGACAGGGGGCAGGTACGAGCAGTACTTC.

This rearrangement joins TRBV5-6 to TRBJ1-5; D ambiguous. Germline V gene data show CDR1 as SGHDT and CDR2 as YYEEEE. This CDR3 has 14 residues. Deletions cut 4 bases from V and 6 bases from J, with 14 bases between. Here the CDR3 DNA reads TGTGCCAGCAGCAGCGGCAGATTAAGTCAGCCCCAGCATTTT. Protein product: CASSSGRLSQPQHF.

J is TRBJ2-1 and V is TRBV9; no definite D call. V was cut by 0 bases and J by 2 bases, with 12 bases left in between. Per the germline V gene, CDR1 is SGDLS and CDR2 is YYNGEE. The CDR3 is 16 amino acids. The CDR3 nucleotides are TGTGCCAGCAGCGTAGAAGGTCAGGTCCCCTACAATGAGCAGTTCTTC. Its protein is CASSVEGQVPYNEQFF.

This clone was seen more than once but under ten times. The rearrangement links TRBV10-3 to TRBJ2-1; TRBD1 aligns across 7 bases. Germline V gene data show CDR1 as ENHRY and CDR2 as SYGVKD. The CDR3 has 17 residues. Germline trimming cut 1 base from V and 6 bases from J; bases unmatched to any gene: 12. CDR3 nucleotide sequence: TGTGCCATCAGTGAGTTAACAGGGGCTGCCAGCACCAATGAGCAGTTCTTC. It specifies CAISELTGAASTNEQFF.

V and J are TRBV6-2 or TRBV6-3 and TRBJ2-1, with 7 bases that match TRBD1. CDR3 size: 12 residues. J lost 14 bases, V lost 5 bases, and 9 bases had no gene match. Germline-derived CDR1 and CDR2 are MNHEY and SVGEGT. The CDR3 here is CASSQRQGGKFF. Here the CDR3 DNA reads TGTGCCAGCAGTCAGCGACAGGGTGGGAAGTTCTTC.

This rearrangement joins TRBV30 to TRBJ2-2; D is uncertain. The CDR3 has 12 residues. V shed 3 bases and J shed 9 bases, with 11 bases lying between them. Germline values: CDR1 GTSNPN, CDR2 SVGIG (reference sequence). Here the CDR3 reads CAWRFGPRELFF. CDR3 in DNA: TGTGCCTGGAGATTTGGGCCCCGGGAGCTGTTTTTT.

The J gene is TRBJ2-1, the V gene TRBV14; 13 positions match TRBD2. The CDR3 extends over 16 amino acids. With 5 bases clipped from V and 5 bases from J, the junction kept 6 bases outside the gene matches. Germline CDR1 and CDR2: SGHDN and FVKESK. The CDR3 region is CASSFFGLAGDNEQFF. In DNA form, the CDR3 reads TGTGCCAGCAGCTTTTTCGGACTAGCGGGAGACAATGAGCAGTTCTTC.

The chain employs TRBV29-1 and TRBJ1-4; no clear D. Germline lookup yields CDR1 SQVTM and CDR2 ANQGSEA. The CDR3 length is 12 residues. Between the trimmed V and J ends, which lost 7 bases and 4 bases, there was a span of 10 bases. As DNA, the CDR3 is TGCAGCGCCCTAGCGGATAATGAAAAACTGTTTTTT. It translates to CSALADNEKLFF.

This sequence joins TRBV6-5 and TRBJ2-5; 7 bases fit TRBD1. Germline values: CDR1 MNHEY, CDR2 SVGAGI. V dropped 6 bases and J dropped 4; count of bases not matched to a gene: 2. There are 12 residues in the CDR3. CDR3 DNA sequence: TGTGCCAGCAGCAACAGGGGAGAGACCCAGTACTTC. Amino acids: CASSNRGETQYF.

The J gene is TRBJ2-1, the V gene TRBV20-1; TRBD1 aligns across 10 bases. V gave up 3 bases and J gave up 5 bases; unmatched junction bases: 7. Germline V lookup: CDR1 DFQATT, CDR2 SNEGSKA (reference sequence). CDR3 size: 15 residues. CDR3 sequence (DNA): TGCAGTGCTAGTGGGGACAGGGGATGGAACAATGAGCAGTTCTTC. Residues: CSASGDRGWNNEQFF.